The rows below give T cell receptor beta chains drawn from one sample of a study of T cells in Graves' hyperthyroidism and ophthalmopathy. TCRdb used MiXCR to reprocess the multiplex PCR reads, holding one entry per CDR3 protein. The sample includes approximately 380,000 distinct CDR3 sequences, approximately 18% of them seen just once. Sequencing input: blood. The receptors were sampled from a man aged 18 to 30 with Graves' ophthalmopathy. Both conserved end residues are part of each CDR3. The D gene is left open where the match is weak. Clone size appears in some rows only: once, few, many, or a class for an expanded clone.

CDR3 DNA: TGCGCCAGCAGCTTACCGACTAGCTGGGACCCCTCTGGGGCCAACGTCCTGACTTTC; CDR3 protein: CASSLPTSWDPSGANVLTF; J gene: TRBJ2-6; D gene: TRBD2; clone size: NA; V gene: TRBV5-1
CDR3 DNA: TGTGCCAGCAGACGACAGGGGGAGGGCGAAAAACTGTTTTTT; CDR3 protein: CASRRQGEGEKLFF; J gene: TRBJ1-4; D gene: TRBD1; clone size: NA; V gene: TRBV6-1
CDR3 DNA: TGTGCCAGCAGCCAAGGCCAGATGACTAGCAGGGAGCAGTTCTTC; CDR3 protein: CASSQGQMTSREQFF; J gene: TRBJ2-1; D gene: TRBD2; clone size: many; V gene: TRBV3-1
CDR3 DNA: TGTGCCAGCAGCCACTCCCTGACCTACGAGCAGTACTTC; CDR3 protein: CASSHSLTYEQYF; J gene: TRBJ2-7; D gene: NA; clone size: many; V gene: TRBV28
CDR3 DNA: TGCAGTGGTGCTGTTAGCGGGGGGCGGGGTGAGCAGTTCTTC; CDR3 protein: CSGAVSGGRGEQFF; J gene: TRBJ2-1; D gene: TRBD2; clone size: NA; V gene: TRBV20-1
CDR3 DNA: TGTGCCAGCAGCGTGGGGCCCGCACCGAACACTGAAGCTTTCTTT; CDR3 protein: CASSVGPAPNTEAFF; J gene: TRBJ1-1; D gene: NA; clone size: once; V gene: TRBV9
CDR3 DNA: TGCGCCAGCAGTGAGTTGGGTTCTGTGAACACTGAAGCTTTCTTT; CDR3 protein: CASSELGSVNTEAFF; J gene: TRBJ1-1; D gene: NA; clone size: few; V gene: TRBV10-2
CDR3 DNA: TGTGCCAGCAGTTTAGAGGGGACAGATTACAATGAGCAGTTCTTC; CDR3 protein: CASSLEGTDYNEQFF; J gene: TRBJ2-1; D gene: TRBD1; clone size: many; V gene: TRBV27
CDR3 DNA: TGTGCCAGCGCGCTAAGTCGGAGCTCTGGAAACGCCATATATTTT; CDR3 protein: CASALSRSSGNAIYF; J gene: TRBJ1-3; D gene: NA; clone size: NA; V gene: TRBV11-2
CDR3 DNA: TGTGCCAGCAGCTATGGCTCAGGTATAGGGTTCTTC; CDR3 protein: CASSYGSGIGFF; J gene: TRBJ2-1; D gene: NA; clone size: once; V gene: TRBV28
CDR3 DNA: TGTGCCAGCAGCGTAGTTGGGGATAGCACAGATACGCAGTATTTT; CDR3 protein: CASSVVGDSTDTQYF; J gene: TRBJ2-3; D gene: NA; clone size: once; V gene: TRBV9
CDR3 DNA: TGTGCCAGCAGTTATGTGGGGGGGAGCGATGGCTACACCTTC; CDR3 protein: CASSYVGGSDGYTF; J gene: TRBJ1-2; D gene: NA; clone size: NA; V gene: TRBV10-3
CDR3 DNA: TGTGCCAGCAAGCGGGGGGGCGGGCAGGAGACCCAGTACTTC; CDR3 protein: CASKRGGGQETQYF; J gene: TRBJ2-5; D gene: TRBD2; clone size: many; V gene: TRBV2
CDR3 DNA: TGCAGTGCTACTAGGGACAGTAGTCCAGATACGCAGTATTTT; CDR3 protein: CSATRDSSPDTQYF; J gene: TRBJ2-3; D gene: TRBD1; clone size: many; V gene: TRBV20-1
CDR3 DNA: TGTGCCAGCAGTTCGGCGGTGTTATCCTACGAGCAGTACTTC; CDR3 protein: CASSSAVLSYEQYF; J gene: TRBJ2-7; D gene: NA; clone size: many; V gene: TRBV6-2/TRBV6-3
CDR3 DNA: TGCAGTGCTAGAGTACAGGGGGTGGATACGCAGTATTTT; CDR3 protein: CSARVQGVDTQYF; J gene: TRBJ2-3; D gene: TRBD1; clone size: many; V gene: TRBV20-1
CDR3 DNA: TGCAGTGCTAGTTCACAGGGGGGATGGGACACTGAAGCTTTCTTT; CDR3 protein: CSASSQGGWDTEAFF; J gene: TRBJ1-1; D gene: TRBD1; clone size: many; V gene: TRBV20-1
CDR3 DNA: TGCGCCAGCGGGGCTGGCGAAAAACTGTTTTTT; CDR3 protein: CASGAGEKLFF; J gene: TRBJ1-4; D gene: NA; clone size: NA; V gene: TRBV5-1
CDR3 DNA: TGTGCCAGTCCCGTAAGGGACCGCCAAGAGACCCAGTACTTC; CDR3 protein: CASPVRDRQETQYF; J gene: TRBJ2-5; D gene: NA; clone size: NA; V gene: TRBV5-6
CDR3 DNA: TGCAGCGTTGGGACAGGGATCAGCAATCAGCCCCAGCATTTT; CDR3 protein: CSVGTGISNQPQHF; J gene: TRBJ1-5; D gene: TRBD1; clone size: few; V gene: TRBV29-1
CDR3 DNA: TGTGCCAGCAGCTTGTTTCATTTTTACGAGCAGTACTTC; CDR3 protein: CASSLFHFYEQYF; J gene: TRBJ2-7; D gene: NA; clone size: NA; V gene: TRBV5-5
CDR3 DNA: TGTGCCAGCATTGCCAGCGGGGGGGCGGGCACCGGGGAGCTGTTTTTT; CDR3 protein: CASIASGGAGTGELFF; J gene: TRBJ2-2; D gene: TRBD2; clone size: many; V gene: TRBV2
CDR3 DNA: TGTGCCAGCAGTTACGAAGAGACCCAGTACTTC; CDR3 protein: CASSYEETQYF; J gene: TRBJ2-5; D gene: NA; clone size: many; V gene: TRBV6-2/TRBV6-3
CDR3 DNA: TGCAGCGTTGAAGTAATCGGACAGTACTACGAGCAGTACTTC; CDR3 protein: CSVEVIGQYYEQYF; J gene: TRBJ2-7; D gene: NA; clone size: many; V gene: TRBV29-1
CDR3 DNA: TGCGCCAGCAGCTTGGCCGGTATCGACTATGGCTACACCTTC; CDR3 protein: CASSLAGIDYGYTF; J gene: TRBJ1-2; D gene: NA; clone size: many; V gene: TRBV5-1
CDR3 DNA: TGTGCCAGCAGCCAAGAAATCGCTAGCACAGATACGCAGTATTTT; CDR3 protein: CASSQEIASTDTQYF; J gene: TRBJ2-3; D gene: NA; clone size: many; V gene: TRBV3-1
CDR3 DNA: TGTGCCAGCACCTTGGCCGCGGACACGACTGGAAACACCATATATTTT; CDR3 protein: CASTLAADTTGNTIYF; J gene: TRBJ1-3; D gene: NA; clone size: NA; V gene: TRBV6-1
CDR3 DNA: TGTGCCAGTAGAGGGACAGATAATGAAAAACTGTTTTTT; CDR3 protein: CASRGTDNEKLFF; J gene: TRBJ1-4; D gene: TRBD1; clone size: few; V gene: TRBV19
CDR3 DNA: TGTGCCAGCAGCCCCCAGGGAGAGGGCACTGAAGCTTTCTTT; CDR3 protein: CASSPQGEGTEAFF; J gene: TRBJ1-1; D gene: NA; clone size: many; V gene: TRBV7-8
CDR3 DNA: TGTGCCAGCAGCCCGATCGGGAATGAGCAGTTCTTC; CDR3 protein: CASSPIGNEQFF; J gene: TRBJ2-1; D gene: NA; clone size: many; V gene: TRBV7-9
CDR3 DNA: TGTGCCAGCAGTTTGGAGGGACGACTTAAAAGGGAGCAGTTCTTC; CDR3 protein: CASSLEGRLKREQFF; J gene: TRBJ2-1; D gene: NA; clone size: many; V gene: TRBV12-3/TRBV12-4
CDR3 DNA: TGTGCCAGCAGCCCCCGCGAGGGGGGGTACAATGAGCAGTTCTTC; CDR3 protein: CASSPREGGYNEQFF; J gene: TRBJ2-1; D gene: NA; clone size: NA; V gene: TRBV9
CDR3 DNA: TGTGCCAGCAGCCAAGCGGAGCATCAGCCCCAGCATTTT; CDR3 protein: CASSQAEHQPQHF; J gene: TRBJ1-5; D gene: NA; clone size: few; V gene: TRBV4-2
CDR3 DNA: TGCGCCAGCAGCTTGGAACTACTAGCGGGGGGCTATAAAACGGAGACCCAGTACTTC; CDR3 protein: CASSLELLAGGYKTETQYF; J gene: TRBJ2-5; D gene: TRBD2; clone size: NA; V gene: TRBV5-1
CDR3 DNA: TGCGCCAGCAGCCCGGGACCTCCTCATGGCTACACCTTC; CDR3 protein: CASSPGPPHGYTF; J gene: TRBJ1-2; D gene: NA; clone size: few; V gene: TRBV5-1
CDR3 DNA: TGCAGCGTTGCCCGCCCGGGGGGCACTGAAGCTTTCTTT; CDR3 protein: CSVARPGGTEAFF; J gene: TRBJ1-1; D gene: NA; clone size: few; V gene: TRBV29-1
CDR3 DNA: TGTGCCAGCTCACAGGTCGGGGGGTCCTACGAGCAGTACTTC; CDR3 protein: CASSQVGGSYEQYF; J gene: TRBJ2-7; D gene: TRBD2; clone size: many; V gene: TRBV18
CDR3 DNA: TGTGCCAGCAGCTTATTGGGACTAGCGGGGGGGCCGGCAGATACGCAGTATTTT; CDR3 protein: CASSLLGLAGGPADTQYF; J gene: TRBJ2-3; D gene: TRBD2; clone size: NA; V gene: TRBV7-3
CDR3 DNA: TGTGCCATCAGTGAGTCAAGGTTCACTGAAGCTTTCTTT; CDR3 protein: CAISESRFTEAFF; J gene: TRBJ1-1; D gene: NA; clone size: NA; V gene: TRBV10-3
CDR3 DNA: TGTGCCAGCAGCCCCTCTCCGGGTGAGAATACGCAGTATTTT; CDR3 protein: CASSPSPGENTQYF; J gene: TRBJ2-3; D gene: NA; clone size: many; V gene: TRBV3-1
CDR3 DNA: TGTGCCAGCAGCCCCGAGCTCGTGCGTCCAGCGGGTTTCACCGGGGAGCTGTTTTTT; CDR3 protein: CASSPELVRPAGFTGELFF; J gene: TRBJ2-2; D gene: NA; clone size: NA; V gene: TRBV9
CDR3 DNA: TGTGCCAGCAGCCCCGACAGGGGGTTGAGTGGCTACACCTTC; CDR3 protein: CASSPDRGLSGYTF; J gene: TRBJ1-2; D gene: TRBD1; clone size: NA; V gene: TRBV12-3/TRBV12-4
CDR3 DNA: TGTGCCAGCGCGGCGGACAGGGCGAACACTGAAGCTTTCTTT; CDR3 protein: CASAADRANTEAFF; J gene: TRBJ1-1; D gene: TRBD1; clone size: many; V gene: TRBV27
CDR3 DNA: TGTGCCAGCAGTGCCGGGCACTTGGAGGGACAGCCCCAGCATTTT; CDR3 protein: CASSAGHLEGQPQHF; J gene: TRBJ1-5; D gene: NA; clone size: few; V gene: TRBV6-1
CDR3 DNA: TGTGCCAGCAGCCGGGCCTCAACTAATGAAAAACTGTTTTTT; CDR3 protein: CASSRASTNEKLFF; J gene: TRBJ1-4; D gene: NA; clone size: NA; V gene: TRBV27
CDR3 DNA: TGTGCCAGCAGCGGGGGACAGCCCTACGAGCAGTACTTC; CDR3 protein: CASSGGQPYEQYF; J gene: TRBJ2-7; D gene: TRBD1; clone size: many; V gene: TRBV9
CDR3 DNA: TGTGCCAGCAGTTACGACAGGGTGGGTGAGCAGTTCTTC; CDR3 protein: CASSYDRVGEQFF; J gene: TRBJ2-1; D gene: TRBD1; clone size: NA; V gene: TRBV12-3/TRBV12-4
CDR3 DNA: TGTGCCAGCAGCTTAGCAGGGGACCAAAAACTGTTTTTT; CDR3 protein: CASSLAGDQKLFF; J gene: TRBJ1-4; D gene: NA; clone size: NA; V gene: TRBV7-9
CDR3 DNA: TGTGCCAGCAGCCCTCAGTCGGGTGATCAGCCCCAGCATTTT; CDR3 protein: CASSPQSGDQPQHF; J gene: TRBJ1-5; D gene: NA; clone size: many; V gene: TRBV28
CDR3 DNA: TGTGCCAGCAGCCTACGGGACCCTCAGGATACGCAGTATTTT; CDR3 protein: CASSLRDPQDTQYF; J gene: TRBJ2-3; D gene: NA; clone size: many; V gene: TRBV7-3
CDR3 DNA: TGCGCCAGCAGCCAAGTACTTTATGGGGAGCTGTTTTTT; CDR3 protein: CASSQVLYGELFF; J gene: TRBJ2-2; D gene: NA; clone size: few; V gene: TRBV4-1
CDR3 DNA: TGTGCCAGCGGACCCCATTACGAGCAGTACTTC; CDR3 protein: CASGPHYEQYF; J gene: TRBJ2-7; D gene: NA; clone size: NA; V gene: TRBV28